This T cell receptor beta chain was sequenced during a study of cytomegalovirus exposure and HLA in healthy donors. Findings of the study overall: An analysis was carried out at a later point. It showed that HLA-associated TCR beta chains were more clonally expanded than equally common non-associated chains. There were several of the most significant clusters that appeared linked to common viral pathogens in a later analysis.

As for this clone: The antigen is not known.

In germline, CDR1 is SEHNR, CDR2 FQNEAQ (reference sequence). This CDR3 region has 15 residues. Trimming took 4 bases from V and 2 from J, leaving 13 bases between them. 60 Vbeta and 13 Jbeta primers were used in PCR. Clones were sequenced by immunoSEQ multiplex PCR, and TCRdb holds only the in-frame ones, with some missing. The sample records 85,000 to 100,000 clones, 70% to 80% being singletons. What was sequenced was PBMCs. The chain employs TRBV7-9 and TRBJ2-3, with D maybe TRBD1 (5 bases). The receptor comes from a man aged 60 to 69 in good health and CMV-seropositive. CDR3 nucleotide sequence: TGTGCCAGCAGCTCTCCACAGGTCAACACAGATACGCAGTATTTT. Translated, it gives CASSSPQVNTDTQYF.